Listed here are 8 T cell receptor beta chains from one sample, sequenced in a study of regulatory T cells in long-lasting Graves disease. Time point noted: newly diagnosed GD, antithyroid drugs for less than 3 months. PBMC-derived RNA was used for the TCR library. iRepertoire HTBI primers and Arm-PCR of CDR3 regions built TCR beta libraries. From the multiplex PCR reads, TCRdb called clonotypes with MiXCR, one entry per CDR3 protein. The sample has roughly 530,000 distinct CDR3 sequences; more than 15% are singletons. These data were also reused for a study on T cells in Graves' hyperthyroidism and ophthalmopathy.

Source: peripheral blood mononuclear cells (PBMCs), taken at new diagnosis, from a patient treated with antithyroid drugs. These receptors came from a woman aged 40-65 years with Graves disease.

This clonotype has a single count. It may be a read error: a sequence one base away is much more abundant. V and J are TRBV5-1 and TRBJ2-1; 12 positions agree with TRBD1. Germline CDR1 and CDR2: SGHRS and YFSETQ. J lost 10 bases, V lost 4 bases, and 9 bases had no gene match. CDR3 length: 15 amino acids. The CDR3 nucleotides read TGCGCCAGCAGCGCTGGGACAGGGGGCGCTTACGAGCAGTTCTTC. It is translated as CASSAGTGGAYEQFF.

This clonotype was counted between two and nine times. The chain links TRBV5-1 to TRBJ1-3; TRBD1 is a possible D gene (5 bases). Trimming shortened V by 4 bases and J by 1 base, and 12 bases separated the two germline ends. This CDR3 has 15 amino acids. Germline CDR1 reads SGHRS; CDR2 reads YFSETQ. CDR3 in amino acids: CASSPKQESGNTIYF. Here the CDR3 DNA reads TGCGCCAGCAGCCCAAAACAGGAATCTGGAAACACCATATATTTT.

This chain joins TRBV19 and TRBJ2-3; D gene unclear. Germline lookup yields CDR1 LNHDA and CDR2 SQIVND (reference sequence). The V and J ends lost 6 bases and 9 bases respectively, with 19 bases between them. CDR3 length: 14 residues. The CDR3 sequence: CASRDFGPQRTQYF. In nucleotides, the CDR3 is TGTGCCAGTAGAGACTTCGGGCCCCAGAGGACGCAGTATTTT. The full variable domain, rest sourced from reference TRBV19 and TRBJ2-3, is DGGITQSPKYLFRKEGQNVTLSCEQNLNHDAMYWYRQDPGQGLRLIYYSQIVNDFQKGDIAEGYSVSREKKESFPLTVTSAQKNPTAFYLCASRDFGPQRTQYFGPGTRLTVL.

The CDR3 coding sequence is TGTGCCAGCAGTTACTCGCCGGGGGGCGGAGATACGCAGTATTTT. As protein: CASSYSPGGGDTQYF. This chain links TRBV6-5 with TRBJ2-3; D perhaps matches TRBD2 (7 bases). The V end was cut by 0 bases, the J end by 5 bases, with 12 bases between. Germline V gene data show CDR1 as MNHEY and CDR2 as SVGAGI. The CDR3 length is 15 residues.

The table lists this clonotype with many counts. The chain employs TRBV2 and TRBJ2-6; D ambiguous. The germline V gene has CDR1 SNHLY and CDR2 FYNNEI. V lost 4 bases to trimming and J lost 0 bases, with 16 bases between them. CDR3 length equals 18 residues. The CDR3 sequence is CASSALVTQLSGANVLTF. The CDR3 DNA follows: TGTGCCAGCAGTGCTCTAGTAACACAACTCTCTGGGGCCAACGTCCTGACTTTC.

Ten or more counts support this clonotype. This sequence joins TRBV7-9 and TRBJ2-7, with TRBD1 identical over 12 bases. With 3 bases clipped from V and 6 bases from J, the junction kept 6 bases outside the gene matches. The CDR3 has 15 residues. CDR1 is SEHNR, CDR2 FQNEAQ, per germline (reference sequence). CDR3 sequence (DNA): TGTGCCAGCAGCTTTCCGGGACAGGGGGCGAGCGAGCAGTACTTC. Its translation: CASSFPGQGASEQYF.

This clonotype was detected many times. The CDR3: CASSLNGQGGYF. CDR3 DNA: TGTGCCAGCAGCTTAAACGGTCAGGGAGGGTACTTC. J is TRBJ2-7 and V is TRBV11-2, with D perhaps matching TRBD2 (6 bases). Trimming stripped 2 bases from V and 12 bases from J, with 14 bases between. Looked up from germline, CDR1 is SGHAT and CDR2 is FQNNGV. The CDR3 contains 12 residues. Together with reference TRBV11-2 and TRBJ2-7, the CDR3 gives the full variable domain: EAGVAQSPRYKIIEKRQSVAFWCNPISGHATLYWYQQILGQGPKLLIQFQNNGVVDDSQLPKDRFSAERLKGVDSTLKIQPAKLEDSAVYLCASSLNGQGGYFGPGTRLTVT.

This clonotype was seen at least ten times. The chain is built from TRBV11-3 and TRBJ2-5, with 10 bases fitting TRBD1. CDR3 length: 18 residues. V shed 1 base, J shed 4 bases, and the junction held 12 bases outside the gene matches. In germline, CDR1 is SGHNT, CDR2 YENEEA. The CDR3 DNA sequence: TGTGCCAGCAGCTTAGGTGGGACAGGGGTTTCCTCGAGAGAGACCCAGTACTTC. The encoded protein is CASSLGGTGVSSRETQYF. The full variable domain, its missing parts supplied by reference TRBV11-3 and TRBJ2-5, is EAGVVQSPRYKIIEKKQPVAFWCNPISGHNTLYWYLQNLGQGPELLIRYENEEAVDDSQLPKDRFSAERLKGVDSTLKIQPAELGDSAVYLCASSLGGTGVSSRETQYFGPGTRLLVL.